The rows below give T cell receptor beta chains drawn from one sample of a study of cytomegalovirus exposure and HLA in healthy donors. Generated by immunoSEQ multiplex PCR, the TCRdb table keeps only in-frame clones and is missing some. The sample has under 150,000 clones, around 77% seen once; the top ten hold under 1.5%. The specimen was PBMCs. These receptors were collected from a man aged 50 to 59 in good health and CMV-seronegative. The CDR3 runs from the conserved cysteine through the conserved F or W. D genes are given only for firm matches. Clone size, where shown, is once, few, many, or a class for clones that have expanded.

V gene	clone size	D gene	J gene	CDR3 protein	CDR3 DNA
TRBV18	once	NA	TRBJ1-1	CASSPQRGTEAFF	TGTGCCAGCTCACCCCAGAGAGGCACTGAAGCTTTCTTT
TRBV6-5	NA	NA	TRBJ1-3	CASSYSVRGTGNTIYF	TGTGCCAGCAGTTACTCGGTCAGGGGAACGGGAAACACCATATATTTT
TRBV12-5	few	NA	TRBJ2-2	CASGSEAGELFF	TGTGCTAGTGGTTCGGAGGCCGGGGAGCTGTTTTTT
TRBV30	NA	TRBD2	TRBJ2-7	CAWSVGGSAYEQYF	TGTGCCTGGAGTGTAGGCGGGAGTGCCTACGAGCAGTACTTC
TRBV7-2	NA	TRBD2	TRBJ2-1	CASSQQGLAGYNEQFF	TGTGCCAGCAGCCAACAGGGACTAGCGGGGTACAATGAGCAGTTCTTC
TRBV4-3	NA	TRBD1	TRBJ1-2	CASSQGTGGGYGYTF	TGCGCCAGCAGCCAAGGAACAGGGGGTGGATATGGCTACACCTTC
TRBV29-1	NA	NA	TRBJ2-5	CSATPSLTFQGTQYF	TGCAGCGCAACCCCTTCGTTGACATTCCAAGGGACCCAGTACTTC
TRBV11-2	NA	TRBD1	TRBJ2-1	CASSLRGGLQNNEQFF	TGTGCCAGCAGCTTACGAGGGGGCTTACAAAACAATGAGCAGTTCTTC
TRBV11-2	NA	TRBD1	TRBJ2-2	CASSQQGPGELFF	TGTGCCAGCAGTCAACAGGGGCCCGGGGAGCTGTTTTTT
TRBV6-5	NA	NA	TRBJ1-5	CASRGGAGQPQHF	TGTGCCAGCAGAGGGGGTGCGGGCCAGCCCCAGCATTTT
TRBV7-8	NA	NA	TRBJ1-4	CASSLMPATNEKLFF	TGTGCCAGCAGCTTAATGCCAGCAACTAATGAAAAACTGTTTTTT
TRBV7-2	NA	NA	TRBJ2-5	CASSSQGGGETQYF	TGTGCCAGCAGCTCCCAGGGGGGAGGAGAGACCCAGTACTTC
TRBV11-1	NA	NA	TRBJ2-1	CASSLRGRSYNEQFF	TGTGCCAGCAGCTTACGAGGGCGGTCCTACAATGAGCAGTTCTTC
TRBV4-2	few	TRBD2	TRBJ2-1	CASSQEGSGGNEQFF	TGTGCCAGCAGCCAAGAGGGGTCGGGAGGGAATGAGCAGTTCTTC
TRBV7-9	NA	NA	TRBJ1-5	CASSLSNQPQHF	TGTGCCAGCAGCCTAAGCAATCAGCCCCAGCATTTT
TRBV4-3	NA	TRBD2	TRBJ2-1	CASSQVGLAVSSYNEQFF	TGCGCCAGCAGCCAAGTGGGACTAGCGGTAAGCTCCTACAATGAGCAGTTCTTC
TRBV28	NA	NA	TRBJ2-7	CATLPPNPREQYF	TGTGCCACCCTCCCCCCGAACCCGCGCGAGCAGTACTTC
TRBV5-1	NA	NA	TRBJ2-3	CASSLGGGAPTDTQYF	TGCGCCAGCAGCTTGGGAGGCGGGGCCCCCACAGATACGCAGTATTTT
TRBV9	NA	NA	TRBJ1-2	CASSVAGTTYGYTF	TGTGCCAGCAGCGTAGCGGGGACAACCTATGGCTACACCTTC
TRBV25-1	NA	TRBD1	TRBJ2-5	CASSALGTGQGETQYF	TGTGCCAGCAGTGCACTCGGGACAGGCCAGGGAGAGACCCAGTACTTC
TRBV11-2	NA	NA	TRBJ2-1	CASSLSGNEQFF	TGTGCCAGCAGCTTATCCGGCAATGAGCAGTTCTTC
TRBV25-1	NA	NA	TRBJ2-1	CASSPLGTYNEQFF	TGTGCCAGTTCCCCTCTTGGGACTTATAATGAGCAGTTCTTC
TRBV10-3	NA	NA	TRBJ2-5	CAISESERGQETQYF	TGTGCCATCAGTGAGTCAGAGCGTGGGCAAGAGACCCAGTACTTC
TRBV27	few	TRBD2	TRBJ2-1	CASSLSFAGGNNEQFF	TGTGCCAGCAGTTTATCATTTGCGGGAGGAAACAATGAGCAGTTCTTC
TRBV7-9	NA	NA	TRBJ1-3	CASSLGTSSGNTIYF	TGTGCCAGCAGCTTAGGCACTTCCTCTGGAAACACCATATATTTT
TRBV6-1	NA	TRBD2	TRBJ2-1	CASSDPGTSGRIQFF	TGTGCCAGCAGTGACCCCGGGACTAGCGGGAGAATACAGTTCTTC
TRBV19	NA	NA	TRBJ1-2	CASSGGPAHYGYTF	TGTGCCAGTAGTGGTGGGCCAGCCCACTATGGCTACACCTTC
TRBV4-3	NA	NA	TRBJ1-1	CASSQDPLSNSGPNTEAFF	TGCGCCAGCAGCCAAGATCCCCTCTCCAATTCAGGGCCGAACACTGAAGCTTTCTTT
TRBV5-1	NA	NA	TRBJ1-2	CASGLGDGYTF	TGCGCCAGCGGACTCGGCGATGGCTACACCTTC
TRBV28	NA	TRBD2	TRBJ2-7	CASSTSGSGYEQYF	TGTGCCAGCAGTACAAGCGGGAGTGGTTACGAGCAGTACTTC
TRBV30	NA	NA	TRBJ1-4	CAWSLPSEKLFF	TGTGCCTGGAGTTTACCCAGTGAAAAACTGTTTTTT
TRBV5-4	NA	TRBD2	TRBJ2-1	CASSLAGGRGEQFF	TGTGCCAGCAGCTTGGCCGGGGGGAGAGGTGAGCAGTTCTTC
TRBV27	NA	NA	TRBJ2-4	CASSLLGQGNIQYF	TGTGCCAGCAGTTTATTAGGTCAGGGTAACATTCAGTACTTC
TRBV4-3	once	TRBD2	TRBJ2-2	CASSQGRTSGNVGELFF	TGCGCCAGCAGCCAAGGACGGACTAGCGGGAATGTCGGGGAGCTGTTTTTT
TRBV18	NA	TRBD1	TRBJ1-1	CASSPGTGKTEAFF	TGTGCCAGCTCACCGGGGACAGGGAAGACTGAAGCTTTCTTT
TRBV15	NA	TRBD2	TRBJ2-1	CATSRDRGSYNEQFF	TGTGCCACCAGCAGAGACCGCGGGAGTTACAATGAGCAGTTCTTC
TRBV19	NA	TRBD2	TRBJ2-1	CASSTVAGIYNEQFF	TGTGCCAGTAGTACCGTAGCGGGAATCTACAATGAGCAGTTCTTC
TRBV28	NA	TRBD1	TRBJ2-3	CASSLQHQGQGRTDTQYF	TGTGCCAGCAGTCTCCAACACCAGGGACAGGGGAGGACAGATACGCAGTATTTT
TRBV19	few	TRBD2	TRBJ2-5	CASSMSPSGSIGETQYF	TGTGCCAGTAGTATGAGTCCTAGCGGAAGTATTGGGGAGACCCAGTACTTC
TRBV7-3	NA	TRBD1	TRBJ2-2	CASSLRISGDRDTGELFF	TGTGCCAGCAGCTTAAGGATAAGTGGTGACAGGGACACCGGGGAGCTGTTTTTT
TRBV10-3	NA	TRBD2	TRBJ2-7	CATWGGYDDEQYF	TGTGCCACCTGGGGGGGTTACGACGACGAGCAGTACTTC
TRBV18	NA	NA	TRBJ1-3	CASSPLEGLSGNTIYF	TGTGCCAGCTCACCACTTGAGGGCCTCTCTGGAAACACCATATATTTT
TRBV7-9	NA	NA	TRBJ2-5	CAIVTRGGLQETQYF	TGTGCCATCGTCACGAGGGGGGGTCTCCAAGAGACCCAGTACTTC
TRBV27	NA	NA	TRBJ1-5	CASSLSGNSNQPQHF	TGTGCCAGCAGTTTAAGCGGAAATAGCAATCAGCCCCAGCATTTT
TRBV25-1	NA	TRBD1	TRBJ1-4	CASGVTGGVEKLFF	TGTGCCAGCGGCGTAACAGGGGGCGTTGAAAAACTGTTTTTT
TRBV2	NA	NA	TRBJ2-7	CASQAGVNSYEQYF	TGTGCCAGCCAGGCAGGGGTAAATTCCTACGAGCAGTACTTC